The rows below give T cell receptor beta chains drawn from one sample of a study of human T cells and chemical hapten exposure. TCRdb passed the RACE reads through MiXCR, listing each CDR3 protein once. The data hold about 160,000 distinct CDR3 sequences, with 25% to 35% observed a single time. Here the sequenced sample was whole blood, taken in connection with sensitization to the hapten diphenylcyclopropenone (DPC). These receptors all come from a woman younger than 30 with alopecia areata. Some clones in this sample may be carry-over from other donors' samples. CDR3s leave out the opening cysteine and the closing phenylalanine or tryptophan.

TRBV29-1	TRBJ1-2	SAQKDVAPGNYT
TRBV4-2	TRBJ1-2	ASSLQAGGNDYGYT
TRBV4-3	TRBJ1-2	ASSQVGGDGSDGYT
TRBV7-2	TRBJ1-2	ASSLATVGYT
TRBV9	TRBJ2-2	ASSVWGTGKPGTGELF
TRBV24-1	TRBJ2-7	ATSDSLAYSYEQY
TRBV4-2	TRBJ2-7	ASSQERLALNYEQY
TRBV4-3	TRBJ2-3	ASSQGPAAGTDTQY
TRBV5-6	TRBJ1-2	ASSLVGGPTYGYT
TRBV7-2	TRBJ2-7	ASSWGLAGGEQY
TRBV10-3	TRBJ2-1	AINPGGLQNNEQF
TRBV11-2	TRBJ2-7	ASSLGTSGQSYEQY
TRBV6-2/TRBV6-3	TRBJ2-1	ASSYSSEQF
TRBV20-1	TRBJ2-2	SARRPGTPNTGELF
TRBV6-2/TRBV6-3	TRBJ2-3	ASSPSPRGTQY
TRBV4-1	TRBJ2-6	ASSQQRETGANVLT
TRBV7-2	TRBJ1-4	ASSYTDRAGEKLF
TRBV20-1	TRBJ2-7	SAPSDSYEQY
TRBV3-1	TRBJ2-2	ASSQDLWGPGGELF
TRBV28	TRBJ2-3	ASSLPSGRTDTQY
TRBV9	TRBJ1-3	ASSVLGGGSGNTIY
TRBV7-2	TRBJ2-7	ASSRRALQGGSEQY
TRBV7-8	TRBJ1-5	ASSQDGRRGNQPQH
TRBV15	TRBJ2-7	ATSRDRYRYEQY
TRBV27	TRBJ2-5	ASRKGMRETQY
TRBV29-1	TRBJ1-4	SVEGALGEKLF
TRBV30	TRBJ1-1	AWSVSRNTEAF
TRBV9	TRBJ2-1	ASSVVSGAYNEQF
TRBV4-3	TRBJ1-4	ASSQVQGEKLF
TRBV11-3	TRBJ2-2	ASSQTRTRNTGELF
TRBV7-2	TRBJ2-1	ASSPRLGISYNEQF
TRBV19	TRBJ1-1	ASSLRQNTEAF
TRBV12-3/TRBV12-4	TRBJ2-1	ASSFLAGGLSEQF
TRBV9	TRBJ1-2	ASSPGLRIGYT
TRBV7-3	TRBJ2-7	ASSLTGTSGSYEQY
TRBV19	TRBJ2-1	ASSIRRAGDEQF
TRBV29-1	TRBJ2-5	SVDLTNTLGTQY
TRBV2	TRBJ1-2	ASSLTESYGYT
TRBV28	TRBJ1-5	ASSSPRNQPQH
TRBV5-1	TRBJ2-3	ASSLAGRGTTDTQY
TRBV7-9	TRBJ1-1	ASSLAQRGAF
TRBV6-2/TRBV6-3	TRBJ1-5	ASSYWGVNQPQH